This TCR beta chain derives from a study of PD-1 blockade in classical Hodgkin lymphoma. Study details: The nivolumab dose that patients received was 3 mg/kg, given intravenously every 2 weeks.

Time point indicated: cycle 4 day 1 (C4D1), after more than five weeks of nivolumab. The patients all showed relapse after autologous stem cell transplantation, while their brentuximab vedotin exposure varied. The method was immunoSEQ multiplex PCR; TCRdb's version includes in-frame clones alone and lacks a portion of them. Here the sample spans about 39,000 clones, about three quarters being singletons. This CDR3 region has 18 residues. The V end was cut by 1 base, the J end by 3 bases, with 20 bases between. The germline V gene has CDR1 SGHKS and CDR2 YYEKEE (reference sequence). The receptor was isolated from a human donor with classical Hodgkin lymphoma. This sequence joins TRBV5-5 and TRBJ1-3; D perhaps matches TRBD1 (6 bases). The sequencing used peripheral blood mononuclear cells (PBMCs), collected before the fourth cycle of nivolumab. The DNA for the CDR3 is TGTGCCAGCAGCTTGTTGCCAGGGGCAGCTGCGCGTGGAAACACCATATATTTT. Residues: CASSLLPGAAARGNTIYF.